The present entry profiles one T cell receptor beta chain with its context. Its antigen is not identified. This sample was taken from a study of T cell repertoires in cytomegalovirus infection. Study-level results: Of the TCR beta families, the public ones yielded a cumulative frequency that identified carriers of CMV plus the relevant HLA.

The CDR3 extends over 15 amino acids. Trimming stripped 1 base from V and 0 bases from J, with 10 bases between. From the reads, TCRdb called clonotypes with MiXCR, one entry per CDR3 protein. Of some 200,000 distinct CDR3 sequences in the sample, around 35% are singletons; the top ten hold 59%. The sample here was CD8+ T cells from cultured PBMCs, taken from culture after CMV antigen stimulation. The rearrangement links TRBV12-3 or TRBV12-4 to TRBJ2-7, with D unresolved. The sequence was obtained from a human donor in good health (CMV status not recorded). Some clones in this sample may be carry-over from other donors' samples. The CDR3 region has the DNA TGTGCCAGCAGTTTAGGGGTAGGGATCTCCTACGAGCAGTACTTC. Translation gives CASSLGVGISYEQYF.